These T cell receptor beta chains were read from a single sample in a study of T-cell memory formation after mild COVID-19. One entry per CDR3 protein, called by TCRdb with MiXCR from the 5' RACE reads. The sample records fewer than 250,000 distinct CDR3 sequences, 15% to 20% being singletons. The specimen was PBMCs or a T cell subset sorted from them (not recorded which). These receptors all stem from an adult woman who had mild COVID-19 (a few samples of this study predate the infection). Cell type and time point are not known. Each CDR3 is given with its conserved first and last residue. Each record gives: clone size, D gene, V gene, J gene, CDR3 DNA, CDR3 protein. D genes are given only for firm matches. A row's size may be missing; if present it is once, few, many or a size class.

-	-	TRBV10-3	TRBJ1-5	TGTGCCATCAGTGAGTCGGCCGCAGGGAGCCAGCCCCAGCATTTT	CAISESAAGSQPQHF
-	-	TRBV7-9	TRBJ2-5	TGTGCCAGCAGCTTCCGGACGCAGGGGGGGGAGACCCAGTACTTC	CASSFRTQGGETQYF
few	TRBD2	TRBV10-3	TRBJ2-7	TGTGCCATCAGCGTGACTAGCGGTTCCTACGAGCAGTACTTC	CAISVTSGSYEQYF
few	TRBD2	TRBV11-3	TRBJ2-1	TGTGCCAGCAGCTCAACCGGGACTAGCGGGATGATTGAGCAGTTCTTC	CASSSTGTSGMIEQFF
few	TRBD1	TRBV3-1	TRBJ1-3	TGTGCCAGCAGCCAGTGGACAGGGGCTTTCGGAAACACCATATATTTT	CASSQWTGAFGNTIYF
-	-	TRBV5-1	TRBJ2-7	TGCGCCAGCAGCTTGTCCAGTGCCGACTACGAGCAGTACTTC	CASSLSSADYEQYF
few	-	TRBV28	TRBJ2-1	TGTGCCAGCAGTTTCGAGCGGGCAAACAATGAGCAGTTCTTC	CASSFERANNEQFF
-	TRBD1	TRBV2	TRBJ1-2	TGTGCCAGCAGCAACAGGGACAGCTCGGGCTATGGCTACACCTTC	CASSNRDSSGYGYTF
-	-	TRBV4-1	TRBJ1-3	TGCGCCAGCAGCCCCGGACCCGGGAGAAACACCATATATTTT	CASSPGPGRNTIYF
-	-	TRBV7-3	TRBJ2-2	TGTGCCAGCAGCTTAGGACCGATAACCACCGGGGAGCTGTTTTTT	CASSLGPITTGELFF
-	-	TRBV9	TRBJ2-1	TGTGCCAGCAGCGTAGGACTCCCCTCCTACAATGAGCAGTTCTTC	CASSVGLPSYNEQFF
few	TRBD2	TRBV20-1	TRBJ2-1	TGCAGTGCTAGTCAGAGCGGGAGGGCCCCCTACAATGAGCAGTTCTTC	CSASQSGRAPYNEQFF
-	-	TRBV11-1	TRBJ2-2	TGTGCCAGCAGCCCGGTAGTGAACACCGGGGAGCTGTTTTTT	CASSPVVNTGELFF
-	TRBD1	TRBV2	TRBJ1-1	TGTGCCAGCAGTGGGGACAGGGGGGGAACGCCGAACACTGAAGCTTTCTTT	CASSGDRGGTPNTEAFF
-	-	TRBV5-4	TRBJ2-3	TGTGCCAGCAGCGGTGACGGCTTTAGCACAGATACGCAGTATTTT	CASSGDGFSTDTQYF
few	TRBD1	TRBV18	TRBJ1-1	TGTGCCAGCTCACCACCCGCAACAGGGGGAAAGTCTGAAGCTTTCTTT	CASSPPATGGKSEAFF
few	-	TRBV7-3	TRBJ1-4	TGTGCCAGCAGCACCCTGGGGGGGTGGAGTGAAAAACTGTTTTTT	CASSTLGGWSEKLFF
few	-	TRBV6-2/TRBV6-3	TRBJ2-7	TGTGCCAGCAGCCCCAGCGGGCTAGCGACCCACGAGCAGTACTTC	CASSPSGLATHEQYF
-	TRBD1	TRBV12-3/TRBV12-4	TRBJ2-7	TGTGCCAGCACCCTGACAGGGGGCGGCGACGAGCAGTACTTC	CASTLTGGGDEQYF
-	-	TRBV2	TRBJ2-1	TGTGCCAGCAAAATAGCCAGGGGTCCCTACAATGAGCAGTTCTTC	CASKIARGPYNEQFF
few	-	TRBV9	TRBJ1-2	TGTGCCAGCAGCGTAGAGGGCTATGGCTACACCTTC	CASSVEGYGYTF
few	TRBD2	TRBV12-3/TRBV12-4	TRBJ2-5	TGTGCCAGCAGCCGGGGGGGCACGGAGACCCAGTACTTC	CASSRGGTETQYF
many	TRBD2	TRBV4-2	TRBJ2-3	TGTGCCAGCAGCCAAGAGTACCTAGCGGGGGGTAGAGATACGCAGTATTTT	CASSQEYLAGGRDTQYF
few	-	TRBV6-5	TRBJ1-1	TGTGCCAGCAAGCCAGTGGGGGTGAAGACTGAAGCTTTCTTT	CASKPVGVKTEAFF
-	TRBD1	TRBV18	TRBJ2-7	TGTGCCAGCTCAGCCGGGACAGAGTACGAGCAGTACTTC	CASSAGTEYEQYF
few	TRBD1	TRBV24-1	TRBJ2-1	TGTGCCACCAGTGACATGGGACAGGGAGGCCACAATGAGCAGTTCTTC	CATSDMGQGGHNEQFF
few	TRBD1	TRBV3-1	TRBJ1-5	TGTGCCAGCAGCCTTGGACAGGGCATTTTCAATCAGCCCCAGCATTTT	CASSLGQGIFNQPQHF
-	TRBD1	TRBV18	TRBJ1-6	TGTGCCAGCTCACCAGGGACAGGGTTTGATAATTCACCCCTCCACTTT	CASSPGTGFDNSPLHF
many	-	TRBV9	TRBJ2-5	TGTGCCAGCAGCGTAGGGACAGTCCCCCAAGAGACCCAGTACTTC	CASSVGTVPQETQYF
few	-	TRBV3-1	TRBJ1-4	TGTGCCAGCAGCCAAGAGGCGGGAGGAAAACTGTTTTTT	CASSQEAGGKLFF
-	-	TRBV7-9	TRBJ1-1	TGTGACAGCAGTTACGGAGAGGTGGATGCAGCTTTCTTT	CDSSYGEVDAAFF
-	-	TRBV7-6	TRBJ2-3	TGTGCCAGCAGCTTAGTCGGAGTGGGCACAGATACGCAGTATTTT	CASSLVGVGTDTQYF
-	TRBD1	TRBV6-6	TRBJ2-7	TGTGCCAGCAGCCCCGACAGGGGGCGAGGCGAGCAGTACTTC	CASSPDRGRGEQYF
few	TRBD2	TRBV7-2	TRBJ2-2	TGTGCCAGCAGCCCACGACTAGCGGGAGGAACCGGGGAGCTGTTTTTT	CASSPRLAGGTGELFF
-	-	TRBV28	TRBJ2-7	TGTGCCAGCAGTTTAAGTTGGAGGTCCTCCTACGAGCAGTACTTC	CASSLSWRSSYEQYF
-	TRBD2	TRBV20-1	TRBJ2-1	TGCAGTGCTAGAGATATAGCTAGCGGGGGGTTTCGTAGCCCCAATGAGCAGTTCTTC	CSARDIASGGFRSPNEQFF
few	TRBD1	TRBV29-1	TRBJ1-1	TGCAGCCTCCCTAAGGGGACAGGGGGCAGGAATGAAGCTTTCTTT	CSLPKGTGGRNEAFF
-	TRBD1	TRBV27	TRBJ1-1	TGTGCCAGCAGGGTTCAGGGGGGCACTGAAGCTTTCTTT	CASRVQGGTEAFF
-	TRBD1	TRBV6-1	TRBJ1-5	TGTGCCAGCAGTGACCGGGACAGGAGGGACCGGCCCCAGCATTTT	CASSDRDRRDRPQHF
-	TRBD1	TRBV7-9	TRBJ1-6	TGTGCCAGCAGCTTAGGGACAGGAACTATGGGAACCCTCCACTTT	CASSLGTGTMGTLHF
few	-	TRBV3-1	TRBJ1-2	TGTGCCAGCAGCCCGAAAACAGGGAGGAGACTGAGCGGCTACACCTTC	CASSPKTGRRLSGYTF
few	-	TRBV15	TRBJ2-5	TGTGCCACCAGCAGAGCGTACCAAGAGACCCAGTACTTC	CATSRAYQETQYF
-	-	TRBV20-1	TRBJ1-6	TGCAGTGCCTCGACTGGTGTTTCAAATTCACCCCTCCACTTT	CSASTGVSNSPLHF
-	-	TRBV7-9	TRBJ2-7	TGTGCCAGCAGCTTAAGGCCGGAAGCCTACGAGCAGTACTTC	CASSLRPEAYEQYF
-	-	TRBV20-1	TRBJ2-7	TGCAGTGCTCCACCGGTGGACCGACCTGGCGAGCAGTACTTC	CSAPPVDRPGEQYF
once	TRBD2	TRBV12-3/TRBV12-4	TRBJ2-5	TGTGCCAGCAGTTCGGCGGGGGGAGAGACCAAGTACTTC	CASSSAGGETKYF
-	-	TRBV18	TRBJ2-3	TGTGCCAGCACAACCTCCGGGGTTACAGATACGCAGTATTTT	CASTTSGVTDTQYF
few	-	TRBV4-2	TRBJ2-7	TGTGCCAGCAGCCCCATTGGGCCCGAGGGCGAGCAGTACTTC	CASSPIGPEGEQYF
-	-	TRBV5-1	TRBJ2-5	TGCGCCAGCAGCAGCGGACAGTTTAGGGAAGAGACCCAGTACTTC	CASSSGQFREETQYF
few	-	TRBV6-6	TRBJ2-1	TGTGCCAGCAGTTACATTGGGGGAGCAGGCAATGAGCAGTTCTTC	CASSYIGGAGNEQFF
-	TRBD1	TRBV7-7	TRBJ2-2	TGTGCCAGCAGCTCGACAAGGACAGGGGGGATAGGGGAGCTGTTTTTT	CASSSTRTGGIGELFF
few	-	TRBV20-1	TRBJ1-2	TGCAGTGGCCTAATAGACCCGAACTATGGCTACACCTTC	CSGLIDPNYGYTF
few	TRBD2	TRBV10-2	TRBJ2-7	TGCGCCAGCAGTGTCAGCGGGAGCTTCCCCGACGAGCAGTACTTC	CASSVSGSFPDEQYF
-	-	TRBV7-2	TRBJ2-3	TGTGCCAGCAGCTCCACCCGGGACAGCACAGATACGCAGTATTTT	CASSSTRDSTDTQYF
few	TRBD2	TRBV7-2	TRBJ2-7	TGTGCCAGCAGACGGGACGGCGGGGGGGAACAGTACTTC	CASRRDGGGEQYF